This T cell receptor beta chain was identified during a study of siplizumab effects on memory and regulatory T cells. Study-level results: Controls showed an average of approximately 27% Treg-derived mappable alloreactive CD4+ clones, while siplizumab showed around 73%. The mapping of alloreactive clones to unstimulated subsets covered only a minor fraction of them. The naive T cell population seemed more diverse than memory cells and seemed a major contributor to the alloresponse. Alloreactive sequences tracing back to unstimulated CD4+ memory cells fell significantly with siplizumab.

Trimming took off 0 bases at V and 5 bases at J, with 10 bases between the two ends. CDR1 LGHNA and CDR2 YNFKEQ come from the germline V gene. The CDR3 has 15 residues. Assay used: immunoSEQ multiplex PCR; TCRdb lists only in-frame clones, some missing. The sample includes 85,000 to 120,000 clones, roughly 92% seen only once; the top ten take about 1.1%. With respect to this clone: Its antigen is still unknown.

The material sequenced was CD4+ T cells sorted from blood. This chain connects TRBV4-2 to TRBJ2-2; D is uncertain. This clonotype was obtained from a human donor in good health. The CDR3 region is CASSQDEKRTGELFF. CDR3 bases: TGTGCCAGCAGCCAAGACGAGAAGCGTACCGGGGAGCTGTTTTTT.